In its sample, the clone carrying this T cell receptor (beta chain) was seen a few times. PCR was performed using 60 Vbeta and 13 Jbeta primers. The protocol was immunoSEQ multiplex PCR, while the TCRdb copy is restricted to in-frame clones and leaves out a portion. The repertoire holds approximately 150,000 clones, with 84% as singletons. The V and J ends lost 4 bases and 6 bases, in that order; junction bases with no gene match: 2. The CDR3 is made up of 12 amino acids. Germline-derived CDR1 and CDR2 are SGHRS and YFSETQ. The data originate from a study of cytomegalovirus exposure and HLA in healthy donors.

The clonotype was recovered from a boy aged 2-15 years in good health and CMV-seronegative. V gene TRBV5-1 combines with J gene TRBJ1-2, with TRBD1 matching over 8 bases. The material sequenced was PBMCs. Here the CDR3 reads CASSRTGHGYTF. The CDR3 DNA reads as TGCGCCAGCAGCCGGACAGGGCATGGCTACACCTTC.